The clone carrying this TCR beta chain was observed once. The sample belongs to a study of blood T cell repertoires in COVID-19. Study in general: Acute-phase and convalescent COVID-19 samples originated in the United States, Italy and Spain. PBMCs, B-cell-depleted T cells, or T cells provided the cDNA or gDNA that made up the material.

Authors' methods: Amplification with reference gene primers provided the estimates of nucleated cell counts. Measured with immunoSEQ multiplex PCR; TCRdb has only the in-frame clones, and not every one. Clone size and V and J calls were adopted from that table, with D and trimming inferred from the DNA. The sample consists of 37,000 or so clones, around four fifths of them appearing once. The ends were cut back, 4 bases at V and 2 bases at J, with 13 bases in the middle. This CDR3 is 14 amino acids long. The germline V gene has CDR1 SGHNT and CDR2 YYREEE (reference sequence). The receptor's source is a human donor in a cohort sampled during active COVID-19. This chain uses TRBV5-4 with TRBJ2-7; maybe TRBD1 (6 bases). The sample taken for sequencing was peripheral blood. The CDR3 sequence is CASSVTGLAYEQYF. The DNA of the CDR3 is TGTGCCAGCAGCGTAACAGGGCTAGCCTACGAGCAGTACTTC.